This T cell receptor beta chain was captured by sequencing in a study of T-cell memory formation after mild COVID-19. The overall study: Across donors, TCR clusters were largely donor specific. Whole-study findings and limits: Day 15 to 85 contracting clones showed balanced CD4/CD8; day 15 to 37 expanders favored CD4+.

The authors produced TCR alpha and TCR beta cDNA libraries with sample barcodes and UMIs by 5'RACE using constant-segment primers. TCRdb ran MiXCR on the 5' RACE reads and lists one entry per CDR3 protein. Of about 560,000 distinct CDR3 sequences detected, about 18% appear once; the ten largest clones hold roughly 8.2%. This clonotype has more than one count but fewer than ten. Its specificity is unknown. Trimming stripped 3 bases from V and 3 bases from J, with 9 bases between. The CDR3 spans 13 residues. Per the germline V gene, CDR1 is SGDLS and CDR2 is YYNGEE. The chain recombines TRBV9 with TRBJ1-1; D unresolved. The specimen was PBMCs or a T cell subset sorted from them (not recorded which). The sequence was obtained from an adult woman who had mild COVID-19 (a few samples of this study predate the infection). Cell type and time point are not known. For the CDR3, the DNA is TGTGCCAGCAGCGAAACCCCCCACACTGAAGCTTTCTTT. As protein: CASSETPHTEAFF.